This is a list of T cell receptor beta chains from one sample in a study of post-analysis software for immune sequencing data. TCRdb reprocessed the PCR reads via MiXCR and lists one record per CDR3 protein. The data contain hundreds of thousands of distinct CDR3 sequences, 53% of them seen just once; the ten biggest clones take up approximately 4.4%. The sample consisted of blood. Receptor source: a girl aged 10 to 17 with multiple sclerosis. The CDR3 runs from the conserved cysteine through the conserved F or W. The D gene is left open where the match is weak. Size is omitted from some rows. Given values are once, few, many or a class for expanded clones.

D	J	size	V	DNA	CDR3
-	TRBJ2-3	-	TRBV7-3	TGTGCCAGCAGCTTAACGCCCACGATGATCCAGGGGGATACGCAGTATTTT	CASSLTPTMIQGDTQYF
TRBD2	TRBJ2-7	-	TRBV28	TGTGCCAGCAGTTGGACTAGAAGCCTCTACGAGCAGTACTTC	CASSWTRSLYEQYF
-	TRBJ1-5	-	TRBV20-1	TGCAGTGCTAGAGATCCCAGCAATCAGCCCCAGCATTTT	CSARDPSNQPQHF
-	TRBJ1-5	few	TRBV7-9	TGTGCCAGCAGCTTAGGTATGGGCAGGGAACGATATAGCAATCAGCCCCAGCATTTT	CASSLGMGRERYSNQPQHF
TRBD2	TRBJ2-1	few	TRBV29-1	TGCAGCGTAATACGGACTAGCGGGGGTCTTTACCCTCTATACAATGAGCAGTTCTTC	CSVIRTSGGLYPLYNEQFF
-	TRBJ2-7	-	TRBV27	TGTGCCAGCAGGCCCCCCCAGGGTTTGGACGAGCAGTACTTC	CASRPPQGLDEQYF
TRBD1	TRBJ2-5	-	TRBV3-1	TGTGCCAGCACCGTCGGACAGGGTAGGATTCGGGAGACCCAGTACTTC	CASTVGQGRIRETQYF
-	TRBJ2-3	-	TRBV20-1	TGCAGTGCTTTTCGAGGGAGCACAGATACGCAGTATTTT	CSAFRGSTDTQYF
-	TRBJ2-5	-	TRBV6-5	TGTGCCAGCAGAAAAAACGCAGGGGCCACAGAGACCCAGTACTTC	CASRKNAGATETQYF
TRBD1	TRBJ2-7	-	TRBV28	TGTGCCAGCAGAAAACAGGGGGCCCGAGGCACCGAGCAGTACTTC	CASRKQGARGTEQYF